The subject of this entry is one T cell receptor beta chain. TCRdb called the RT-PCR reads again in MiXCR, with one record for every CDR3 protein. The sample yields approximately 720,000 distinct CDR3 sequences, 13% to 15% seen once. Trimming pared 5 bases from V and 6 bases from J, leaving 14 bases between. Per the germline V gene, CDR1 is MNHEY and CDR2 is SMNVEV (reference sequence). The CDR3 has 13 residues. The chain combines TRBV27 with TRBJ2-7; D might be TRBD1 or TRBD2, each matching 5 bases. This receptor was identified in a female donor in good health, serving as a healthy control. Sequenced sample: memory CD4+ T cells from blood. The CDR3 protein is CASSLRDVGEQYF. The CDR3 nucleotides are TGTGCCAGCAGTCTCCGGGACGTAGGCGAGCAGTACTTC.